These T cell receptor beta chains were read from a single sample in a study of graft-versus-host responses after intestinal transplantation. Here immunoSEQ multiplex PCR was the method, and the copy in TCRdb shows in-frame clones only, minus some. This sample yields 74,000 or so clones, of which over 80% are seen a single time; approximately 0.73% belongs to the top ten. The sample here was PBMCs, taken 98 days after intestinal transplantation. Receptors originate from a human patient who received an intestinal transplant, so some T cells may come from the graft donor. The CDR3 runs from the conserved cysteine through the conserved F or W. A D gene is named only where the DNA matches it firmly. Only some rows state a clone size, as once, few, many or a class for expanded clones.

size: few; V: TRBV7-9; D: .; J: TRBJ2-4; DNA: TGTGCCAGCAGCTTAGGTGCGGACATTCAGTACTTC; CDR3: CASSLGADIQYF
size: .; V: TRBV6-5; D: .; J: TRBJ1-5; DNA: TGTGCCAGCAGTTACGGGGAAGGGGACAACCCACATTTT; CDR3: CASSYGEGDNPHF
size: .; V: TRBV6-1; D: TRBD2; J: TRBJ2-7; DNA: TGTGCCAGCAGCCCAGGGACTAGCGGCTACGAGCAGTACTTC; CDR3: CASSPGTSGYEQYF
size: once; V: TRBV7-9; D: .; J: TRBJ1-2; DNA: TGTGCCAGCAGCTCAGACGGTAACTATGGCTACACCTTC; CDR3: CASSSDGNYGYTF
size: .; V: TRBV1; D: .; J: TRBJ2-5; DNA: TGCACCAGCAGCCAAGGCGATAGCGGGAGGGCCTTGGGGGAGACCCAGTACTTC; CDR3: CTSSQGDSGRALGETQYF
size: .; V: TRBV10-3; D: TRBD1; J: TRBJ1-2; DNA: TGTGCCGCAACAGGGGTCGACTATGGCTACACCTTC; CDR3: CAATGVDYGYTF
size: .; V: TRBV6-1; D: TRBD1; J: TRBJ2-7; DNA: TGTGCCAGCAGTGACGAGACAGGGGTCTACGAGCAGTACTTC; CDR3: CASSDETGVYEQYF
size: .; V: TRBV7-9; D: TRBD1; J: TRBJ1-3; DNA: TGTGCCAGCAGCTTAGTGGGACAGGGGGCGCCTGGAAACACCATATATTTT; CDR3: CASSLVGQGAPGNTIYF
size: .; V: TRBV2; D: .; J: TRBJ2-6; DNA: TGTGCCAGCAGGAGGGACGTTAATGGGGCCAACGTCCTGACTTTC; CDR3: CASRRDVNGANVLTF
size: .; V: TRBV7-9; D: .; J: TRBJ2-1; DNA: TGTGCCAGCAGCTTCCTGAGCTCCTACAATGAGCAGTTCTTC; CDR3: CASSFLSSYNEQFF
size: .; V: TRBV15; D: .; J: TRBJ1-5; DNA: TGTGCCACCAGCAGACGGAACAGGGATCAGCCCCAGCATTTT; CDR3: CATSRRNRDQPQHF
size: .; V: TRBV6-5; D: TRBD1; J: TRBJ2-2; DNA: TGTGCCAGCAGTTACCTCGACAGGGTGTACACCGGGGAGCTGTTTTTT; CDR3: CASSYLDRVYTGELFF
size: .; V: TRBV7-6; D: .; J: TRBJ2-5; DNA: TGTGCCAGCAGCTTAGTCGAGGGTCAAGAGACCCAGTACTTC; CDR3: CASSLVEGQETQYF